This TCR beta chain is from a study of OX40 agonist ivuxolimab in advanced cancers. Generated by immunoSEQ multiplex PCR, the TCRdb table keeps only in-frame clones and is missing some. The sample has more than 55,000 clones, approximately 83% seen once; the top ten hold roughly 5%. The study's findings and limits: It was not determined which antigens were specifically recognized by the peripheral T cells that had undergone clonal expansion.

This CDR3 is built from 15 residues. Germline CDR1 SGHRS, CDR2 YFSETQ. V lost 6 bases to trimming and J lost 0 bases; unmatched junction nucleotides: 4. In regard to this clone: Its antigen is unidentified.

Sample: CD4+ or CD8+ T cells sorted from blood, taken in a trial of the OX40 agonist ivuxolimab. This TCR was recovered from an adult with an advanced solid tumor such as melanoma, head and neck, liver or kidney cancer. The rearrangement uses TRBV5-1 and TRBJ2-1; TRBD2 matches 9 bases. The CDR3 loop reads CASTPGLASYNEQFF. The CDR3 coding sequence is TGCGCCAGCACCCCGGGACTAGCCTCCTACAATGAGCAGTTCTTC.